This passage covers 15 T cell receptor beta chains from one sample sequenced in a study of T cells after yellow fever vaccination. TCRdb itself ran the 5' RACE reads through MiXCR, one entry per CDR3 protein. The table lists hundreds of thousands of distinct CDR3 sequences, roughly 12% of them singletons, with under 15% in the top ten. The specimen was PBMCs, collected on the day of the yellow fever booster vaccination. These receptors were collected from a man in his thirties or forties who received the YFV17D yellow fever vaccine.

This clonotype was seen a handful of times. The rearrangement links TRBV4-3 to TRBJ1-5; D gene unclear. This CDR3 is 15 amino acids long. Germline V gene lookup returns CDR1 LGHNA and CDR2 YSLEER. Deletions cut 1 base from V and 2 bases from J, with 9 bases between. The CDR3 is CASSQGQVGNQPQHF. The DNA of the CDR3 is TGCGCCAGCAGCCAAGGGCAGGTCGGCAATCAGCCCCAGCATTTT.

The chain uses TRBV5-1 and TRBJ2-4; TRBD2 matches at 13 bases. V dropped 4 bases and J dropped 2; count of bases not matched to a gene: 9. Germline CDR1 reads SGHRS; CDR2 reads YFSETQ. This CDR3 has 18 amino acids. The CDR3 spells CASSLGTSGIGSKNIQYF. Written as DNA, the CDR3 is TGCGCCAGCAGCCTAGGGACTAGCGGGATCGGGTCCAAAAACATTCAGTACTTC.

A few counts support this clonotype. This chain links TRBV12-3 or TRBV12-4 with TRBJ2-5, with D perhaps matching TRBD1 or TRBD2 (7 bases each). Deletions cut 7 bases from V and 2 bases from J, with 20 bases between. The CDR3 length is 16 residues. The CDR3 coding sequence is TGTGCCAGCACCCCCCTGGGCAGGGGGGGGCAAGAGACCCAGTACTTC. This translates into CASTPLGRGGQETQYF.

This chain joins TRBV28 and TRBJ2-1; D could derive from TRBD1 or TRBD2 (6 bases each). The germline gives CDR1 MDHEN, CDR2 SYDVKM. This CDR3 spans 17 amino acids. The V gene lost 6 bases and the J gene lost 8 bases, with 26 bases spanning the gap. The chain's CDR3 is CASRIGGEAGFIDEQFF. As DNA, the CDR3 is TGTGCCAGCAGGATAGGGGGTGAGGCGGGGTTTATCGATGAGCAGTTCTTC.

The chain joins TRBV12-3 or TRBV12-4 to TRBJ1-5, with D possibly being TRBD1 (5 bases). The CDR3 consists of 14 residues. V was trimmed by 5 bases and J by 9 bases, leaving 17 bases between them. The CDR3 is CASSPQDVGGPQHF. The CDR3 DNA reads as TGTGCCAGCAGTCCCCAAGATGTCGGGGGGCCCCAGCATTTT.

This clonotype was counted ten times or more. The rearrangement joins TRBV5-1 to TRBJ2-5; no clear D gene. The V gene lost 1 base and the J gene lost 2 bases, with 12 bases spanning the gap. Per germline, CDR1 SGHRS and CDR2 YFSETQ. The CDR3 spans 15 residues. CDR3 nucleotides: TGCGCCAGCAGCTTGTTGGCGACGGTTCAAGAGACCCAGTACTTC. Its protein product is CASSLLATVQETQYF. The whole variable domain, filled in from reference TRBV5-1 and TRBJ2-5, reads KAGVTQTPRYLIKTRGQQVTLSCSPISGHRSVSWYQQTPGQGLQFLFEYFSETQRNKGNFPGRFSGRQFSNSRSEMNVSTLELGDSALYLCASSLLATVQETQYFGPGTRLLVL.

The chain joins TRBV4-2 to TRBJ1-1; the match to TRBD1 covers 10 bases. The junction had 3 bases not matched to a gene; V was cut back by 4 bases and J by 10 bases. Germline CDR1 is LGHNA and CDR2 is YNFKEQ. The CDR3 extends over 12 amino acids. CDR3: CASSRTGGVAFF. In DNA, the CDR3 is TGTGCCAGCAGCCGGACAGGGGGGGTAGCTTTCTTT.

In its sample, this clonotype was seen a few times. The chain couples TRBV5-1 to TRBJ2-1; maybe TRBD2 (5 bases). Germline assignment: CDR1 SGHRS and CDR2 YFSETQ. The CDR3 length is 16 residues. Trimming took 0 bases from V and 7 from J, leaving 17 bases between them. DNA of the CDR3: TGCGCCAGCAGCTTGGACCCGCGGAGGAGTGGGAATGAGCAGTTCTTC. This gives the protein CASSLDPRRSGNEQFF.

This clonotype was detected only a few times. This chain links TRBV3-1 with TRBJ2-7; 9 positions match TRBD1. The germline CDR1 and CDR2 sequences are LGHDT and YNNKEL (reference sequence). CDR3 length equals 17 residues. Unmatched junction bases numbered 11, after V lost 3 bases and J lost 2 bases. Here the CDR3 DNA reads TGTGCCAGCAGCCATGGTCTGGGGACAGGGATCACCTACGAGCAGTACTTC. It encodes CASSHGLGTGITYEQYF.

The V gene is TRBV28, the J gene TRBJ1-5; D call uncertain. CDR1 MDHEN and CDR2 SYDVKM come from the germline V gene. The V end lost 1 base, the J end lost 10 bases, and 8 bases lay between the germline ends. CDR3 length equals 12 residues. CDR3 region: CASSLFGRPQHF. As DNA, the CDR3 is TGTGCCAGCAGTTTATTCGGGAGACCCCAGCATTTT.

Many counts were recorded for this clonotype. V and J are TRBV20-1 and TRBJ2-7, with TRBD1 matching 7 bases. V shed 0 bases, J shed 4 bases, and the junction held 3 bases outside the gene matches. CDR3 length: 13 amino acids. Germline values: CDR1 DFQATT, CDR2 SNEGSKA (reference sequence). The CDR3 DNA is TGCAGTGCTAGAGATCCCAGGGGGTACGAGCAGTACTTC. Translating it yields CSARDPRGYEQYF.

This clonotype was observed at least ten times. The chain has TRBV10-2 and TRBJ2-3; the match to TRBD1 covers 8 bases. CDR1 is WSHSY and CDR2 is SAAADI in the germline V gene. The CDR3 loop spans 15 amino acids. Trimming cost V 6 bases and J 1 base; bases outside gene matches: 6. Here the CDR3 DNA reads TGCGCCAGCAGCATAGGACAGGGCGGCACAGATACGCAGTATTTT. Its translation: CASSIGQGGTDTQYF.

This clonotype was detected only a few times. The chain carries TRBV10-2 and TRBJ1-2; D is uncertain. Trimming took 3 bases from V and 2 from J, leaving 7 bases between them. CDR1 and CDR2 from the germline V gene are WSHSY and SAAADI. The length of the CDR3 is 13 residues. CDR3 DNA sequence: TGCGCCAGCAGTGACTCCGGAAACTATGGCTACACCTTC. This gives the protein CASSDSGNYGYTF.

The sample holds a few counts of this clonotype. The chain uses TRBV5-4 and TRBJ1-2; D might be TRBD1 (5 bases). The germline V gene encodes CDR1 SGHNT and CDR2 YYREEE (reference sequence). V was pared by 4 bases and J by 4 bases, with 14 bases between. The CDR3 is made up of 14 amino acids. The CDR3 is CASSPGSGIYGYTF. The CDR3 DNA reads TGTGCCAGCAGCCCGGGGTCAGGGATCTATGGCTACACCTTC.

Many counts were recorded for this clonotype. The V and J genes are TRBV20-1 and TRBJ2-3; 8 bases are a match to TRBD1. With 6 bases clipped from V and 6 bases from J, the junction kept 5 bases outside the gene matches. The CDR3 covers 12 residues. The germline V gene encodes CDR1 DFQATT and CDR2 SNEGSKA (reference sequence). The DNA of the CDR3 is TGCAGTGCAAGACAGGGGCGCGATACGCAGTATTTT. Amino acids: CSARQGRDTQYF.